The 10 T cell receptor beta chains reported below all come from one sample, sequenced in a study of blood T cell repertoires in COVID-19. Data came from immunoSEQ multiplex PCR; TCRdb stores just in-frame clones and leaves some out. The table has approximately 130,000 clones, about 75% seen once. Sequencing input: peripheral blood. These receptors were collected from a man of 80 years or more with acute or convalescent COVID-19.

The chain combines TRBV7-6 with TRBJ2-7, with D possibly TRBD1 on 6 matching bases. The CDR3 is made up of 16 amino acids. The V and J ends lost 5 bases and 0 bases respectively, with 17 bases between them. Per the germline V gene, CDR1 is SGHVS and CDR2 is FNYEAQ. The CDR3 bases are TGTGCCAGCAGCCTTTACCCGGGACAAAGCTCCTACGAGCAGTACTTC. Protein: CASSLYPGQSSYEQYF.

CDR3 nucleotides: TGTGCCAGCAGCTTGGGGGGCATATCCAATGAGCAGTTCTTC. It is translated as CASSLGGISNEQFF. This chain connects TRBV5-5 to TRBJ2-1, with D tentatively TRBD1 (5 bases). Germline values: CDR1 SGHKS, CDR2 YYEKEE (reference sequence). Trimming cost V 0 bases and J 6 bases, with 10 bases left between them. This CDR3 has 14 amino acids.

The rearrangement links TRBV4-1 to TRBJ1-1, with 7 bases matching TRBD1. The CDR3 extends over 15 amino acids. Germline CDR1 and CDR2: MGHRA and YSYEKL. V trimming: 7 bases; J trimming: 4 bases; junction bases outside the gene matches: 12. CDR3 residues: CASNTRDRGATEAFF. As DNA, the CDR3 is TGCGCCAGCAATACAAGGGACAGAGGCGCCACTGAAGCTTTCTTT.

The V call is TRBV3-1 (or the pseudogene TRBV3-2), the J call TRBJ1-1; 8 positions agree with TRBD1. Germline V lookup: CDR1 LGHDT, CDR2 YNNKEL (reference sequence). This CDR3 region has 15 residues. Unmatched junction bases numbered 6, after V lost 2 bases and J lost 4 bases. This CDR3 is CASSQIGQGSTEAFF. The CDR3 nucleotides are TGTGCCAGCAGCCAAATCGGACAGGGCAGCACTGAAGCTTTCTTT.

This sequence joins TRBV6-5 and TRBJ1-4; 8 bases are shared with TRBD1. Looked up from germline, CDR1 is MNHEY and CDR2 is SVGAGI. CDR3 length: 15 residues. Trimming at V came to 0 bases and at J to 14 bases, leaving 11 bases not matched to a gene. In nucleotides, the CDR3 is TGTGCCAGCAGTTACTCTCCCCCCGGACAGGGTGAGCTGTTTTTT. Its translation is CASSYSPPGQGELFF.

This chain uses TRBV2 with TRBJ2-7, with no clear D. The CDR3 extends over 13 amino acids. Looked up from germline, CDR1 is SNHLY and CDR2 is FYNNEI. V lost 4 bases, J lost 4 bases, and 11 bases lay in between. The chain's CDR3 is CASSVRRLYEQYF. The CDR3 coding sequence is TGTGCCAGCAGTGTCCGGAGACTTTACGAGCAGTACTTC.

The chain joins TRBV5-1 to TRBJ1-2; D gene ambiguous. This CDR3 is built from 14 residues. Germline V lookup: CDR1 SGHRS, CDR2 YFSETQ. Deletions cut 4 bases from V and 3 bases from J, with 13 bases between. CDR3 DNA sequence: TGCGCCAGCAGCCTGGGCGGAGAGTACTATGGCTACACCTTC. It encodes CASSLGGEYYGYTF.

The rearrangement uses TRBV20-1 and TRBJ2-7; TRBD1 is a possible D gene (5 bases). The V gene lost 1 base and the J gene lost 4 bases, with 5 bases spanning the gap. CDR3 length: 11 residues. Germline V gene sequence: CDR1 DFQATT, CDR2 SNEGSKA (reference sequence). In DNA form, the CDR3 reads TGCAGTGCTAGAGGACAGTACGAGCAGTACTTC. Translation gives CSARGQYEQYF.

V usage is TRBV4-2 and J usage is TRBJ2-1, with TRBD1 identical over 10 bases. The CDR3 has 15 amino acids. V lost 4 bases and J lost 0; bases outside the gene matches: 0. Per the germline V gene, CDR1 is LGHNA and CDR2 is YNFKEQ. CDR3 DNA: TGTGCCAGCAGCCGGACAGGGGGCTCCTACAATGAGCAGTTCTTC. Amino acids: CASSRTGGSYNEQFF.

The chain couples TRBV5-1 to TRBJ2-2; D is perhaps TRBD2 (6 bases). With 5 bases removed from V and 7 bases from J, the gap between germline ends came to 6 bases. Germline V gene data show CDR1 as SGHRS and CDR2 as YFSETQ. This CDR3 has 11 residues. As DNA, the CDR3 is TGCGCCAGCAGGGAGGGCGGGGAGCTGTTTTTT. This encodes CASREGGELFF.